The rows below give T cell receptor beta chains drawn from one sample of a study of T cells in localized non-small cell lung cancer. Profiled with immunoSEQ multiplex PCR; TCRdb holds only in-frame clones, not every one. The table has 28,000 or so clones, under 95% seen once. The specimen comprised peripheral blood, sampled before any cancer treatment. The receptor source for this set is a female donor over 55 with stage II squamous cell lung carcinoma. Both conserved end residues are part of each CDR3. Fields, in order: J gene, D gene, V gene, CDR3 DNA, CDR3 protein. The D gene is left open where the match is weak.

TRBJ1-1	-	TRBV10-3	TGTGCCATCAGGTCAGAGCGGAACACTGAAGCTTTCTTT	CAIRSERNTEAFF
TRBJ2-2	TRBD2	TRBV7-2	TGTGCCAGCAGCTCGACGGGGACTATAACCGGGGAGCTGTTTTTT	CASSSTGTITGELFF
TRBJ1-1	-	TRBV29-1	TGCAGCGTGGGTGACAGGACGTCTCTGAACACTGAAGCTTTCTTT	CSVGDRTSLNTEAFF
TRBJ2-3	-	TRBV5-8	TGTGCCAGCAGGGCGGGACGGTTCACAGATACGCAGTATTTT	CASRAGRFTDTQYF
TRBJ1-5	TRBD1	TRBV30	TGTGCCTGGACCGGAGGGGGCGTAGATCAGCCCCAGCATTTT	CAWTGGGVDQPQHF
TRBJ2-3	-	TRBV9	TGTGCCAGCAGCCCTTGGGGCGGCACAGATACGCAGTATTTT	CASSPWGGTDTQYF
TRBJ1-1	-	TRBV5-4	TGTGCCAGCAGCCCTCGGGGACCATCGGGGAACACTGAAGCTTTCTTT	CASSPRGPSGNTEAFF
TRBJ2-1	-	TRBV5-1	TGCGCCAGTCGACTCGAGGACCCGGCCTTTGGCTACAATGAGCAGTTCTTC	CASRLEDPAFGYNEQFF
TRBJ1-3	-	TRBV11-2	TGTGCCAGCAGCCAAGAATGGGGGCCTGGAAACACCATATATTTT	CASSQEWGPGNTIYF
TRBJ2-2	-	TRBV6-6	TGTGCCAGCAGTTACCACACCGGGGAGCTGTTTTTT	CASSYHTGELFF
TRBJ1-3	-	TRBV28	TGTGCCAGCAGTAGGAAGCAAAACACCATATATTTT	CASSRKQNTIYF
TRBJ1-5	TRBD1	TRBV4-1	TGCGCCAGCAGCGCGGACAGGGGTGGGAATCAGCCCCAGCATTTT	CASSADRGGNQPQHF
TRBJ1-5	-	TRBV7-8	TGTGCCAGCAGCCCACCAACGGGTGAGGTGACCCAGCATTTT	CASSPPTGEVTQHF
TRBJ1-2	-	TRBV30	TGTGCCTGGAGTAAAGCCTTAGGATCCTATGGCTACACCTTC	CAWSKALGSYGYTF
TRBJ1-1	-	TRBV5-4	TGTGCCAGCAGCTTGGGAGGGGGGCTGAACACTGAAGCTTTCTTT	CASSLGGGLNTEAFF
TRBJ1-3	TRBD1	TRBV30	TGTGCCTGGAGTGTCGGGACAGCACCGGGAAACACCATATATTTT	CAWSVGTAPGNTIYF
TRBJ1-1	-	TRBV18	TGTGCCAGCTCACGAGCCGGACAGACTTTTGAAGCTTTCTTT	CASSRAGQTFEAFF
TRBJ2-5	TRBD2	TRBV7-2	TGTGCCAGCAGCTTAGGCGGGAGGGTGGACGAGACCCAGTACTTC	CASSLGGRVDETQYF
TRBJ2-7	-	TRBV4-1	TGCGCCAGCAGCCAAGATAGTATGGGCTACGAGCAGTACTTC	CASSQDSMGYEQYF